The sequence of this T cell receptor beta chain was determined in a study of molecular identifiers for immune sequencing clone quantification. Germline lookup yields CDR1 MGHRA and CDR2 YSYEKL. The CDR3 runs 14 residues. A CD8+CD4-CCR7+CD45RA+ phenotype served as the sorting definition for naive CD8 T cells. For this clonotype: Its antigen is not identified. A read error may explain this, as a much larger clone is one base away.

Findings of the study overall: Identical barcode-sharing TCR molecules could lead to underestimated sizes for highly expanded clones. In naive cells, under 1% of molecules belonged to clones above 20 RNA copies, against over 99% in effector cells.

MiXCR was run by TCRdb on the PCR reads, yielding one entry per CDR3 protein. This sample carries 460,000 or so distinct CDR3 sequences, about a quarter of them seen once, and the ten largest clones take around 0.78%. The chain uses TRBV4-1 and TRBJ1-5; no clear D gene. Material for sequencing was naive CD8+ T cells from blood, with Jurkat cell RNA spiked in. Subset denoted: FACS-sorted CD8+CD4-CCR7+CD45RA+ naive T cells. The origin of this receptor is a human donor in good health. Some libraries in this study had Jurkat cell RNA spiked in. CDR3 sequence (DNA): TGCGCCAGCAGCCAAGGGACCTTCAATCAGCCCCCGCATTTT. Translation gives CASSQGTFNQPPHF.